This is a list of T cell receptor beta chains from one sample in a study of response to subunit inactivated influenza vaccine. TCRdb re-called the RT-PCR reads through MiXCR, storing one row per CDR3 protein. The table records about 610,000 distinct CDR3 sequences, around 15% of them present only once. The material sequenced was PBMCs from blood, taken 11 to 12 days after vaccination. The receptors stem from a man aged 45-60 years who received an inactivated influenza vaccine. CDR3s include the opening cysteine and the closing phenylalanine or tryptophan. D genes are given only for firm matches. Some rows mark clone size as missing; the rest say once, few, many or name a class of expanded clone.

d_call	clone_size	v_call	j_call	cdr3_nt	cdr3_aa
NA	NA	TRBV12-3/TRBV12-4	TRBJ2-1	TGTGCCAGCAGTTTAGTTGCCAGCGCCCACAATGAGCAGTTCTTC	CASSLVASAHNEQFF
TRBD2	few	TRBV5-1	TRBJ2-7	TGCGCCAGCAGCTTGGGGGCTAGCGGGATTTCCTACGAGCAGTACTTC	CASSLGASGISYEQYF
NA	NA	TRBV9	TRBJ2-5	TGTGCCAGCAGCGTAGAAGGCGGGGATTACCAAGAGACCCAGTACTTC	CASSVEGGDYQETQYF
NA	NA	TRBV25-1	TRBJ2-2	TGTGCCAGCAGTGAATCCGTATCCGGGGAGCTGTTTTTT	CASSESVSGELFF
NA	few	TRBV9	TRBJ1-2	TGTGCCAGCAGCAAGAACCGACAGGCCGAGGACTATGGCTACACCTTC	CASSKNRQAEDYGYTF
TRBD1	NA	TRBV6-5	TRBJ2-5	TGTGCCAGCAGTTACTCGAGCCCGGACAGGGTGGGGGAGACCCAGTACTTC	CASSYSSPDRVGETQYF
NA	few	TRBV5-1	TRBJ2-1	TGCGCCAGCAGCTTGACCCAGGGGGGCTACAATGAGCAGTTCTTC	CASSLTQGGYNEQFF
TRBD2	NA	TRBV29-1	TRBJ2-7	TGCAGCGTTGAAGATCGGGGTAGCGGGGTGTTGGAGCAGTACTTC	CSVEDRGSGVLEQYF
NA	few	TRBV4-1	TRBJ1-5	TGCGCCAGCAGCCAAGATGGTTGGAGAGATCAGCCCCAGCATTTT	CASSQDGWRDQPQHF
NA	few	TRBV7-2	TRBJ2-7	TGTGCCAGCAGCCGCCTAGGGGTGAGCTCCTACGAGCAGTACTTC	CASSRLGVSSYEQYF
NA	many	TRBV5-1	TRBJ1-5	TGCGCCAGCAGCAAGGACAGACCGGATCAGCCCCAGCATTTT	CASSKDRPDQPQHF
NA	few	TRBV7-9	TRBJ2-1	TGTGCCAGCAGCCCAGATTCGGGGGACCAGTTCTTC	CASSPDSGDQFF
NA	many	TRBV5-1	TRBJ2-3	TGCGCCAGCAGCTTGGTGAGCTCCGATACGCAGTATTTT	CASSLVSSDTQYF
NA	NA	TRBV3-1	TRBJ2-1	TGTGCCAGCAGCCACCGGGCCTACTCCTACAATGAGCAGTTCTTC	CASSHRAYSYNEQFF
NA	few	TRBV12-3/TRBV12-4	TRBJ1-4	TGTGCCAGCAGTCCAGACGGATTTAGTAATGAAAAACTGTTTTTT	CASSPDGFSNEKLFF
TRBD2	few	TRBV7-9	TRBJ2-7	TGTGCCAGCAGCGTGAGCGGGAGGCTTGAGGAGCAGTACTTC	CASSVSGRLEEQYF
TRBD2	NA	TRBV4-1	TRBJ2-1	TGCGCCAGCAGCCCGGGAGGGCGATTTTCCTACAATGAGCAGTTCTTC	CASSPGGRFSYNEQFF
TRBD2	many	TRBV11-2	TRBJ2-7	TGTGCCAGCAGCAAGACTAGCGGTTTCTCCTACGAGCAGTACTTC	CASSKTSGFSYEQYF
NA	NA	TRBV9	TRBJ2-6	TGTGCCAGCAGCGTAGGGGTATCTGGGGCCAACGTCCTGACTTTC	CASSVGVSGANVLTF
TRBD2	few	TRBV20-1	TRBJ2-7	TGCAGTGCTAGAGCTAGCGGGAGAAGCTCCTACGAGCAGTACTTC	CSARASGRSSYEQYF
TRBD2	NA	TRBV6-2/TRBV6-3	TRBJ2-2	TGTGCCAGTTCCGGGACAGACGCACTAGCGGGATTTTCCACCGGGGAGCTGTTTTTT	CASSGTDALAGFSTGELFF
TRBD2	few	TRBV12-5	TRBJ2-1	TGTGCTAGTGGTTTGGGACTCGGGACTAAGGACAATGAGCAGTTCTTC	CASGLGLGTKDNEQFF
NA	many	TRBV20-1	TRBJ2-2	TGCAGTGCAGCGGGCCTCGGGGCCCACACCGGGGAGCTGTTTTTT	CSAAGLGAHTGELFF
TRBD2	few	TRBV11-3	TRBJ2-3	TGTGCCAGCAGCAGAGGACTAGCGCGGAGCGCAGATACGCAGTATTTT	CASSRGLARSADTQYF
NA	NA	TRBV7-9	TRBJ1-3	TGTGCCAGCACTCCTGGAAACACCATATATTTT	CASTPGNTIYF
TRBD2	few	TRBV3-1	TRBJ2-5	TGTGCCAGCAACAGACTAGCGGGAGAGGAGACCCAGTACTTC	CASNRLAGEETQYF
NA	many	TRBV7-2	TRBJ2-5	TGTGCCAGCAGCTGGCAGCGTGTTTGGACCCAGTACTTC	CASSWQRVWTQYF
NA	few	TRBV7-2	TRBJ2-3	TGTGCCAGCAGCTTGCTAGCGTTTGGCACAGATACGCAGTATTTT	CASSLLAFGTDTQYF
TRBD1	NA	TRBV4-3	TRBJ2-1	TGCGCCAGCAGCCTAGGGACAGGGGGTGTCAATGAGCAGTTCTTC	CASSLGTGGVNEQFF
TRBD2	few	TRBV7-2	TRBJ2-3	TGTGCCAGCAGCTCCCCCAGCGGGATCACAGATACGCAGTATTTT	CASSSPSGITDTQYF
NA	once	TRBV7-2	TRBJ2-6	TGTGCCAGCAGCCCCCCTCAGGTCTCTGGGGCCAACGTCCTGACTTTC	CASSPPQVSGANVLTF
TRBD2	NA	TRBV6-5	TRBJ2-5	TGTGCCAGCAGTTACACGGGACTAGCGGACCAAGAGACCCAGTACTTC	CASSYTGLADQETQYF
TRBD2	NA	TRBV6-1	TRBJ2-1	TGTGCCAGCAGTACAAACCCACTAGCGGGACGGGACAATGAGCAGTTCTTC	CASSTNPLAGRDNEQFF
NA	NA	TRBV7-9	TRBJ2-2	TGTGCCAGCAGCTTAGTAATTGACAGCCTCACCGGGGAGCTGTTTTTT	CASSLVIDSLTGELFF
NA	NA	TRBV18	TRBJ2-7	TGTGCCAGCTCCCAAATTGGAGGGGCCGAGCAGTACTTC	CASSQIGGAEQYF
TRBD1	many	TRBV20-1	TRBJ2-1	TGCAGTGCCCCTGGGACAGGGAGCTCCTACAATGAGCAGTTCTTC	CSAPGTGSSYNEQFF
NA	few	TRBV7-2	TRBJ1-2	TGTGCCAGCAGCCTCAAGGTTGCTGGCTACACCTTC	CASSLKVAGYTF
NA	few	TRBV20-1	TRBJ2-5	TGCAGTGCTCTCTATCCGGGACACCGGGGTCAGTACTTC	CSALYPGHRGQYF
NA	few	TRBV10-3	TRBJ2-3	TGTGCCATCAGGGGGGGTAAGATCGCAGATACGCAGTATTTT	CAIRGGKIADTQYF
NA	NA	TRBV2	TRBJ1-2	TGTGCCAGCAGTGAATTCGTAGCCAGGGTGGGTGGCTACACCTTC	CASSEFVARVGGYTF
NA	many	TRBV14	TRBJ2-3	TGTGCCAGCAGCCAAGACCCGGGAGTTAGCACAGATACGCAGTATTTT	CASSQDPGVSTDTQYF
NA	few	TRBV7-2	TRBJ2-7	TGTGCCAGCAGTTCGGGGCGCGGGGATTACGAGCAGTACTTC	CASSSGRGDYEQYF
NA	few	TRBV18	TRBJ1-2	TGTGCCAGCTCACCATCCGACACATCAACGGGTGGCTACACCTTC	CASSPSDTSTGGYTF
TRBD1	many	TRBV14	TRBJ2-7	TGTGCCAGCAGCCAAGATTATTGGGGGACAGATTACGAGCAGTACTTC	CASSQDYWGTDYEQYF
TRBD1	many	TRBV7-2	TRBJ1-2	TGTGCCAGCAGCTTAGACAGGGGCCTCTATGGCTACACCTTC	CASSLDRGLYGYTF
NA	few	TRBV18	TRBJ2-7	TGTGCCAGCTCAGAACAGGTTAGCTACGAGCAGTACTTC	CASSEQVSYEQYF
NA	few	TRBV12-3/TRBV12-4	TRBJ2-7	TGTGCCAGCAGTCCCGAGGGGATTCGTTACGAGCAGTACTTC	CASSPEGIRYEQYF
NA	few	TRBV28	TRBJ2-6	TGTGCCAGCAGTTTACCCAGGGTAGGGATAAGCTCTGGGGCCAACGTCCTGACTTTC	CASSLPRVGISSGANVLTF
NA	many	TRBV21-1	TRBJ1-5	TGTGCCAGGCCCATTCGTGGCGGTGACGAGCCCCAGCATTTT	CARPIRGGDEPQHF
NA	many	TRBV12-3/TRBV12-4	TRBJ2-5	TGTGCCAGCAGTCGAGGGCGGGGTGGAGAGACCCAGTACTTC	CASSRGRGGETQYF
TRBD2	NA	TRBV6-6	TRBJ2-1	TGTGCCAGCAGGGGAAGACTAGCGCATGAGCAGTTCTTC	CASRGRLAHEQFF
TRBD1	NA	TRBV19	TRBJ2-7	TGTGCCAGTAGTACTGACCTCTCAACAGGGGCATACGAGCAGTACTTC	CASSTDLSTGAYEQYF
TRBD2	NA	TRBV11-3	TRBJ2-3	TGTGCCAGCAGCTTAGGGAGTAGCGGGGTGGTAGATACGCAGTATTTT	CASSLGSSGVVDTQYF
NA	few	TRBV10-3	TRBJ2-1	TGTGCCATCAAAGCTGCGGCCTACAATGAGCAGTTCTTC	CAIKAAAYNEQFF
NA	NA	TRBV6-2/TRBV6-3	TRBJ2-7	TGTGCCAGCAGTCCCCCAACGACCTACGAGCAGTACTTC	CASSPPTTYEQYF
NA	many	TRBV27	TRBJ2-2	TGTGCCAGCAGTTTAAGATCGCGGGGGCCAACGTTCGGGGAGCTGTTTTTT	CASSLRSRGPTFGELFF